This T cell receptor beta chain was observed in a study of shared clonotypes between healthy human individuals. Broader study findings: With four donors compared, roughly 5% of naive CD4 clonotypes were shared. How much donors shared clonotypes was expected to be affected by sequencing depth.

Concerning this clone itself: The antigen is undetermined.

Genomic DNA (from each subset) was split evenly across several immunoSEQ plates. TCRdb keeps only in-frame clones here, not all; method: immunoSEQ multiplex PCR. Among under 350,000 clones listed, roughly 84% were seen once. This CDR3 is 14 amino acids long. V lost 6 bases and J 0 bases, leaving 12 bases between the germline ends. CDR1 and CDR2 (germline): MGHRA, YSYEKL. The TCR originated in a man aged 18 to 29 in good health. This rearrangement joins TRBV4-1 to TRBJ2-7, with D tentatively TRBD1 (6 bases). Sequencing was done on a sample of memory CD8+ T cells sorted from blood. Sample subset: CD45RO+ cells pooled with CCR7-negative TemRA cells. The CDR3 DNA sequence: TGCGCCAGCAGGGTGAGACAGGACTCCTACGAGCAGTACTTC. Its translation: CASRVRQDSYEQYF.